This TCR beta chain came from a study of OX40 agonist ivuxolimab in advanced cancers. Regarding the research as a whole: Ivuxolimab was a fully human IgG2 agonistic monoclonal antibody targeting the costimulatory receptor OX40 (CD134). Peripheral TCRbeta sequencing aimed to test whether ivuxolimab altered TCR sequence diversity and caused clonal T-cell expansion. Prior anti-PD-1, anti-PD-L1 or anti-CTLA-4 therapy was permitted, and 40% of dose-escalation patients had received checkpoint inhibitors. In the dose-escalation cohort, 70% to 85% of patients were male, and the mean age was around 60 years, with a range of roughly 20 to 79. Partial responses occurred in three dose-escalation patients: two with cutaneous melanoma and one with hepatocellular carcinoma. Intravenous ivuxolimab was administered to patients every 2 weeks at six dose levels: 0.01, 0.1, 0.3, 1.5, 3 and 10 mg/kg. Of the approximately 50 dose-escalation patients, hepatocellular carcinoma was present in about 20, melanoma in approximately 15, renal cell carcinoma in 9 and head and neck cancer in 9. The paper reports the monotherapy dose-escalation portion (N ≈ 52 patients) of the phase I ivuxolimab trial.

The full study reports these points: The antigen specificity of the peripheral T cells that underwent clonal expansion was not determined. At doses of 0.1 to 3.0 mg/kg, clonal expansion of both CD4+ and CD8+ T cells in blood was seen between baseline and week 6. In partial responders in the 0.1-3.0 mg/kg groups, normalized peripheral clonal expansion was found to be among the lowest, especially among CD8+ T cells. Low levels of normalized T-cell clonal expansion were also seen in some patients who did not respond. On average, CD8+ T cells showed more expanded clones than CD4+ T cells after ivuxolimab.

Genomic DNA was extracted from sorted cells for sequencing of the TCRbeta CDR3 region. The immunoSEQ Assay was used to sequence the TCRbeta CDR3 regions. TCRdb holds this immuneACCESS table with in-frame rearrangements only. Some clones are missing; in checked studies, unresolved V genes explain under half, and the rest has no known cause. This sample gives 25,000 to 30,000 clones in total; 75% to 90% of them show up just once. Around 31% of the sample rests with the top ten. The trial excluded patients who had a history of autoimmune disease or were on systemic immunosuppression. In every dose cohort, peripheral blood was drawn for TCR sequencing at baseline, cycle 4 day 1, and cycle 7 day 1. Samples were obtained from an open-label, multicenter, first-in-human phase I dose-escalation trial of ivuxolimab. Adults with locally advanced or metastatic melanoma, renal cell carcinoma, hepatocellular carcinoma or head and neck squamous cell carcinoma were enrolled in the trial. Before TCR sequencing, CD4+ T cells and CD8+ T cells from peripheral blood were sorted into separate populations.

Taken from the germline V gene (reference sequence), the CDR1 and CDR2 loops are PRHDT and FYEKMQ. The V end loses 4 bases and the J end loses 1 base, and a stretch of 14 bases separates them. The CDR3, cysteine through phenylalanine, is 15 amino acids long. Only the CDR3 DNA is retained, 45 bases long and in frame from the first base. Note on this clone: Its antigen is currently not known. Within one base of it there is no much larger clone, and no base qualities were kept.

Sequencing was performed on CD4+ or CD8+ T cells sorted from blood, taken in a trial of the OX40 agonist ivuxolimab. The rearranged chain carries TRBV13 and TRBJ2-7, with the D gene call left open. The clonotype originates from an adult with an advanced solid tumor such as melanoma, head and neck, liver or kidney cancer. The nucleotide sequence reads TGTGCCAGCAGCTCCTCTTCGGGTTCATCCTACGAGCAGTACTTC. This codes for CASSSSSGSSYEQYF.